This TCR beta chain was captured by sequencing in a study of blood T cells in healthy people across ages. The second PCR ran roughly 6 to 11 cycles with a sample-barcoded 5' primer and J-beta primers. The template-switch adaptor was a 5' adaptor with 12 random nucleotides. It tagged each cDNA molecule. TCRdb analysed the 5' RACE reads with MiXCR anew, one entry per CDR3 protein. The sample has about 640,000 distinct CDR3 sequences; under 70% are singletons. The individuals who served as donors were healthy Caucasians living in Russia, aged roughly 6 to 100. V lost 5 bases and J 2 bases, leaving 16 bases between the germline ends. Germline V gene data show CDR1 as SEHNR and CDR2 as FQNEAQ (reference sequence). The CDR3 extends over 15 amino acids.

The chain employs TRBV7-9 and TRBJ2-7; D might be TRBD2 (7 bases). The clonotype comes from a man aged 55 to 70 in good health. Sequencing was performed on blood. This CDR3 is CASSGGRGPPYEQYF. The CDR3 DNA reads TGTGCCAGCAGCGGCGGGCGGGGGCCTCCCTACGAGCAGTACTTC.